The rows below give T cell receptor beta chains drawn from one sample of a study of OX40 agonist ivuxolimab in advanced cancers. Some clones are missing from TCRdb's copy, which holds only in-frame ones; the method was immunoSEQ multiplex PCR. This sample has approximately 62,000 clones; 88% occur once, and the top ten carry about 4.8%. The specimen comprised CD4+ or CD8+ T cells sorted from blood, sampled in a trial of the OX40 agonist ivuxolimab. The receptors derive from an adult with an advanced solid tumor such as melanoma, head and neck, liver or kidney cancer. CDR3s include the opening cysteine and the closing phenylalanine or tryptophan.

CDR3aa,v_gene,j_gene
CASSPGGTATYEQYF,TRBV18,TRBJ2-7
CASRLGWGIGELFF,TRBV9,TRBJ2-2
CASSPLPGPDTQYF,TRBV18,TRBJ2-3
CASFVSNRVVTEAFF,TRBV6-5,TRBJ1-1
CASSQTGNTIYF,TRBV14,TRBJ1-3
CATSRDRGGNGNQPQHF,TRBV15,TRBJ1-5
CASSYPMTTGNEQFF,TRBV6-6,TRBJ2-1
CASSDPGLNGFVSPLHF,TRBV25-1,TRBJ1-6
CASSLGSSNTGELFF,TRBV5-1,TRBJ2-2
CASSTRGSGGAGELFF,TRBV19,TRBJ2-2
CASRYPQGDYPHSDITNEKLFF,TRBV28,TRBJ1-4
CASSSDSRKDEQFF,TRBV9,TRBJ2-1
CAIPGELFF,TRBV10-3,TRBJ2-2
CASSSLLRTGDKGGYTF,TRBV28,TRBJ1-2
CASSLRAGRRGEQFF,TRBV7-8,TRBJ2-1
CASTRDPNSPLHF,TRBV9,TRBJ1-6
CASSTPAGLGRAFF,TRBV28,TRBJ1-1
CASTSGDDSPLHF,TRBV19,TRBJ1-6
CASREYAYEQYF,TRBV2,TRBJ2-7
CASRGGGGANVLTF,TRBV6-5,TRBJ2-6
CASSEGLPGTDTQYF,TRBV6-1,TRBJ2-3
CASSQQGEGNTEAFF,TRBV10-1,TRBJ1-1
CACSWTAGNTIYF,TRBV30,TRBJ1-3
CASSQDGASGNEQFF,TRBV4-2,TRBJ2-1
CASPLGAGGLNSTDTQYF,TRBV5-1,TRBJ2-3
CASSESPMSGDTQYF,TRBV7-2,TRBJ2-3
CASSEPSSTQYF,TRBV6-1,TRBJ2-3
CASSLVRLGEQFF,TRBV14,TRBJ2-1
CSAPTGDTQYF,TRBV20-1,TRBJ2-5
CAISEFTANSPLHF,TRBV10-3,TRBJ1-6
CASSRQGGEAFF,TRBV2,TRBJ1-1
CASSLGQTEAFF,TRBV6-5,TRBJ1-1
CASSIQPGPTSNYGYTF,TRBV19,TRBJ1-2
CASSQVLAGDSLYGYTF,TRBV4-2,TRBJ1-2
CASSEGGKNTGELFF,TRBV2,TRBJ2-2
CASGKESPYGYTF,TRBV27,TRBJ1-2
CASSANTRGEQYF,TRBV9,TRBJ2-7
CASSLGTGDRGNTIYF,TRBV5-4,TRBJ1-3
CASSPRTSGLLYNEQFF,TRBV28,TRBJ2-1
CATSRDGYEQYF,TRBV15,TRBJ2-7
CASSWDRGLEKLFF,TRBV7-8,TRBJ1-4
CASRSQGPIDTQYF,TRBV28,TRBJ2-3
CASSFSFDREAFF,TRBV11-1,TRBJ1-1
CASSEYRAPYEQYF,TRBV7-2,TRBJ2-7
CASSFPNTEAFF,TRBV7-3,TRBJ1-1
CASRPGTDEKLFF,TRBV18,TRBJ1-4
CASNEGGLVYGYTF,TRBV5-6,TRBJ1-2
CASRAANLTISGANVLTF,TRBV5-1,TRBJ2-6
CASSIGQGAAYEQYF,TRBV5-4,TRBJ2-7
CASSPPSGGRTDTQYF,TRBV18,TRBJ2-3
CASSFRRQVYGYTF,TRBV27,TRBJ1-2
CASSEDIRSYEQYF,TRBV6-5,TRBJ2-7
CASSVGQGMGYTF,TRBV9,TRBJ1-2
CSVYTGYALYGYTF,TRBV29-1,TRBJ1-2